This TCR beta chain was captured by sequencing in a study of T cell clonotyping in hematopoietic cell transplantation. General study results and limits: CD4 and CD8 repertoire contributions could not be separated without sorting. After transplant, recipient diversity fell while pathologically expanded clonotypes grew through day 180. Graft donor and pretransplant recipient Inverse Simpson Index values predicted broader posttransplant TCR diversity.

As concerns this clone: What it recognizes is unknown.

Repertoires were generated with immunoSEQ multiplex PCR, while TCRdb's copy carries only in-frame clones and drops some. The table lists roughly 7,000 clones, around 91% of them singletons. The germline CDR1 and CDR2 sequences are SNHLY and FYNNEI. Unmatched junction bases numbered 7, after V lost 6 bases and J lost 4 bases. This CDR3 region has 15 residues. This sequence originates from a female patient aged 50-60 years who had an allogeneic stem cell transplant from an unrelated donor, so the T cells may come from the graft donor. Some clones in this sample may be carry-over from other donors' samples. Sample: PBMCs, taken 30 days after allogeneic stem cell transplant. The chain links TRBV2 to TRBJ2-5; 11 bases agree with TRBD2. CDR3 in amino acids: CASSGSGGAVETQYF. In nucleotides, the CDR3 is TGTGCCAGCAGCGGTAGCGGGGGGGCCGTAGAGACCCAGTACTTC.